Reported below is one TCR beta chain. This specimen comes from a study of blood T cell repertoires in COVID-19. Those who participated ranged in age from about 18 to 89 years and resided in about two dozen US areas. Donors of Cohort 3 who recovered were those that had two negative PCRs, clearance, or symptom resolution. Germline CDR1 is MNHNS and CDR2 is SASEGT. CDR3 length equals 13 residues. V lost 2 bases and J lost 7, with 11 bases in between. Authors' data handling: Researchers report that nucleated cell counts were estimated from reference gene primer amplification. Assay used: immunoSEQ multiplex PCR; TCRdb lists only in-frame clones, some missing. V, J and clone size were drawn from that table, and D and trimming were deduced from the DNA. Of some 300,000 clones listed, roughly 87% are singletons.

The rearrangement links TRBV6-1 to TRBJ1-2, with D perhaps TRBD1 (5 bases). The source is a woman aged 30 to 39 who had recovered from COVID-19. Sequencing input: PBMCs or T cells enriched from blood (not recorded which). The CDR3 loop is CASSEQGRPGYTF. The CDR3 bases are TGTGCCAGCAGTGAACAGGGTAGGCCTGGCTACACCTTC.